The 2 T cell receptor beta chains listed next were all sequenced from one sample in a study of shared clonotypes between healthy human individuals. Data came from immunoSEQ multiplex PCR; TCRdb stores just in-frame clones and leaves some out. This sample yields 2.3 million or so clones, of which just over 90% are seen a single time; under 0.45% belongs to the top ten. The sample taken for sequencing was naive CD4+ T cells from PBMCs. The subset was: CD45RA+ positively selected. Every receptor here comes from a young man in good health. Some clones in this sample may be carry-over from other donors' samples.

V and J are TRBV5-1 and TRBJ2-1; D unresolved. The V end lost 3 bases, the J end lost 0 bases, and 10 bases lay between the germline ends. Germline values: CDR1 SGHRS, CDR2 YFSETQ. This CDR3 is 15 amino acids long. DNA of the CDR3: TGCGCCAGCAGCTCAGTTCTAAACTCCTACAATGAGCAGTTCTTC. It specifies CASSSVLNSYNEQFF.

The chain employs TRBV11-3 and TRBJ2-3; possibly TRBD1 for D (6 bases). The CDR3 length is 17 residues. Trimming took 1 base from V and 2 from J, leaving 16 bases between them. Germline CDR1 and CDR2: SGHNT and YENEEA. The CDR3 nucleotides are TGTGCCAGCAGCTTAGGGGGCTTCGCAGGGGTCACAGATACGCAGTATTTT. It translates to CASSLGGFAGVTDTQYF. Using reference TRBV11-3 and TRBJ2-3 for the parts outside the CDR3, the full variable domain is EAGVVQSPRYKIIEKKQPVAFWCNPISGHNTLYWYLQNLGQGPELLIRYENEEAVDDSQLPKDRFSAERLKGVDSTLKIQPAELGDSAVYLCASSLGGFAGVTDTQYFGPGTRLTVL.